This TCR beta chain is drawn from a study of cytomegalovirus exposure and HLA in healthy donors. Remarks on this clone: Its antigen remains unknown.

There are 14 residues in the CDR3. Germline V CDR1 and CDR2: SGHAT, FQNNGV. V dropped 4 bases and J dropped 1; count of bases not matched to a gene: 2. The PCR had 60 Vbeta and 13 Jbeta primers. TCRdb's table, derived via immunoSEQ multiplex PCR, lists solely in-frame clones and lacks some. This sample has 100,000 to 150,000 clones; 65% to 85% occur once, and the top ten carry around 1.5%. Points from the study as a whole: CMV serostatus was the sole immune exposure data available.

The specimen sequenced was PBMCs. This receptor was obtained from a woman younger than 30 in good health and CMV-seronegative. This chain uses TRBV11-2 with TRBJ1-1; TRBD1 agrees at 8 bases. CDR3 in amino acids: CASSWGTGNTEAFF. The CDR3, as DNA: TGTGCCAGCAGCTGGGGGACAGGGAACACTGAAGCTTTCTTT.